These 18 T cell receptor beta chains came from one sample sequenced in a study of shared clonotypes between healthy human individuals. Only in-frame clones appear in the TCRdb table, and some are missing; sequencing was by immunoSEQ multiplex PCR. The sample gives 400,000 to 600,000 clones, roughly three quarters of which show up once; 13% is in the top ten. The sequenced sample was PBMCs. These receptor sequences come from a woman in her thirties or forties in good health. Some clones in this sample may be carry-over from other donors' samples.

The CDR3 reads CASSWTGEAEKLFF. CDR3 nucleotides: TGCGCCAGCAGCTGGACAGGGGAAGCTGAAAAACTGTTTTTT. V usage is TRBV5-1 and J usage is TRBJ1-4; 9 nucleotides match TRBD1. CDR3 size: 14 residues. The junction had 4 bases not matched to a gene; V was cut back by 3 bases and J by 7 bases. Germline V CDR1 and CDR2: SGHRS, YFSETQ.

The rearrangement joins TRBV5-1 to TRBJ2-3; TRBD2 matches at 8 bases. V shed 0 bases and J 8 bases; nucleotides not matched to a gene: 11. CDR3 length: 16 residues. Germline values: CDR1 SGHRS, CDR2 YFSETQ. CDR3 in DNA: TGCGCCAGCAGCTTGGGAACCAGCGGGGGACTCGGTACGCAGTATTTT. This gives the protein CASSLGTSGGLGTQYF.

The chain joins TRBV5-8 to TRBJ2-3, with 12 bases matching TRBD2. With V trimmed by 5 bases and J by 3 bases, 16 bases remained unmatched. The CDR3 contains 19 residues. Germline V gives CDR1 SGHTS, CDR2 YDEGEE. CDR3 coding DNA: TGTGCCAGCAGTGCCGGGACTAGCGGGTCGGTAGTGCGTACAGATACGCAGTATTTT. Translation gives CASSAGTSGSVVRTDTQYF.

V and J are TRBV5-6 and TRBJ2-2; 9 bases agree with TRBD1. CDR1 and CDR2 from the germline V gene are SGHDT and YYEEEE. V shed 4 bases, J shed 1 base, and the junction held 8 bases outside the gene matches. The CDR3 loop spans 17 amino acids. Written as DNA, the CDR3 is TGTGCCAGCAGCCAACTCGGGACAGGGAGGAACACCGGGGAGCTGTTTTTT. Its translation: CASSQLGTGRNTGELFF.

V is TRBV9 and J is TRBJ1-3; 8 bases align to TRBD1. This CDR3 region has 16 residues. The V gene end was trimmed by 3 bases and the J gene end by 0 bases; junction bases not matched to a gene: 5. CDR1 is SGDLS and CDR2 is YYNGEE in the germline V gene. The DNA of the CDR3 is TGTGCCAGCAGCGGTGGGACAGGTCGCTCTGGAAACACCATATATTTT. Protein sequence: CASSGGTGRSGNTIYF.

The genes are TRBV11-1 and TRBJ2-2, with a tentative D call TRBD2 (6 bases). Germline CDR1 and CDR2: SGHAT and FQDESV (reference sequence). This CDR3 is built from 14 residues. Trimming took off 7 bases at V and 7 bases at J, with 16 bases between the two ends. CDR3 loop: CASTSTPEGGELFF. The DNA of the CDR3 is TGTGCCAGCACCTCCACCCCGGAGGGCGGGGAGCTGTTTTTT.

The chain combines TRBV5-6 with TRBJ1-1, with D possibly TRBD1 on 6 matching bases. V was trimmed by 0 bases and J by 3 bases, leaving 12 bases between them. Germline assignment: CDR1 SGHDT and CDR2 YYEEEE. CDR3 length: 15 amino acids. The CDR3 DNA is TGTGCCAGCAGCTTGGGTTCGGGGGGGCACACTGAAGCTTTCTTT. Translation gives CASSLGSGGHTEAFF. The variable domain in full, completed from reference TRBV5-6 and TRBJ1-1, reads DAGVTQSPTHLIKTRGQQVTLRCSPKSGHDTVSWYQQALGQGPQFIFQYYEEEERQRGNFPDRFSGHQFPNYSSELNVNALLLGDSALYLCASSLGSGGHTEAFFGQGTRLTVV.

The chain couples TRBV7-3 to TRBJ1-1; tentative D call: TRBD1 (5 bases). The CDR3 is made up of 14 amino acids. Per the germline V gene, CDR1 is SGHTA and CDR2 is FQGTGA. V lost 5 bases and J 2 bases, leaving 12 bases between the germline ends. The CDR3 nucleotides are TGTGCCAGCAGCCTCGGACATATAAACACTGAAGCTTTCTTT. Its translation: CASSLGHINTEAFF. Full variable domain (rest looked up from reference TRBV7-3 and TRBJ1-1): GAGVSQTPSNKVTEKGKYVELRCDPISGHTALYWYRQSLGQGPEFLIYFQGTGAADDSGLPNDRFFAVRPEGSVSTLKIQRTERGDSAVYLCASSLGHINTEAFFGQGTRLTVV.

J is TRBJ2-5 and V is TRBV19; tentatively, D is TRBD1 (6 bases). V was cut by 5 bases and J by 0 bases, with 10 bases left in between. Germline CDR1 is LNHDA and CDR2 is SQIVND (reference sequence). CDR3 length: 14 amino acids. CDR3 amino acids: CASSVRDNQETQYF. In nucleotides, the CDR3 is TGTGCCAGTAGTGTCCGGGACAACCAAGAGACCCAGTACTTC.

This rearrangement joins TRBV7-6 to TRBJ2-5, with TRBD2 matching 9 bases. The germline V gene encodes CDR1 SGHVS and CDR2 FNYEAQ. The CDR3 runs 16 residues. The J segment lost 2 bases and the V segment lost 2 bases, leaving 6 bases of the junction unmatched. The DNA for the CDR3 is TGTGCCAGCAGCTTACTCCTAGCGGGGTTACAAGAGACCCAGTACTTC. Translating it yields CASSLLLAGLQETQYF.

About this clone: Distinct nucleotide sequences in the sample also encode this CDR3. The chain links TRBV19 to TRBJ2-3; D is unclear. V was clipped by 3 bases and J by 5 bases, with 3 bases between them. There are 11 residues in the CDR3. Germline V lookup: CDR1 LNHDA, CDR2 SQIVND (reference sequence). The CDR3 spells CASSIGDTQYF. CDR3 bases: TGTGCCAGTAGTATTGGAGATACGCAGTATTTT.

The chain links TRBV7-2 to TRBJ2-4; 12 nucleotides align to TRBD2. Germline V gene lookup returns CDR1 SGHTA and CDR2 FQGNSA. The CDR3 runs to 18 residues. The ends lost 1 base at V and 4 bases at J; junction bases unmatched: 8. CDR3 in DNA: TGTGCCAGCAGCTTAGAGGGGTGGACTAGCGGGAAGAAAAACATTCAGTACTTC. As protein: CASSLEGWTSGKKNIQYF. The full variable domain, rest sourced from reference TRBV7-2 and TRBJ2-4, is GAGVSQSPSNKVTEKGKDVELRCDPISGHTALYWYRQSLGQGLEFLIYFQGNSAPDKSGLPSDRFSAERTGGSVSTLTIQRTQQEDSAVYLCASSLEGWTSGKKNIQYFGAGTRLSVL.

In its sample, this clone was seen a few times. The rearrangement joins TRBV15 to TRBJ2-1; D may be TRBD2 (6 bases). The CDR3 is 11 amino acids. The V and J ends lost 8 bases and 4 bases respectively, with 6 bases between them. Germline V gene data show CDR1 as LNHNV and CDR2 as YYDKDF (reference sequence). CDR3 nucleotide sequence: TGTGCCACCGGGAGGTACAATGAGCAGTTCTTC. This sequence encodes CATGRYNEQFF.

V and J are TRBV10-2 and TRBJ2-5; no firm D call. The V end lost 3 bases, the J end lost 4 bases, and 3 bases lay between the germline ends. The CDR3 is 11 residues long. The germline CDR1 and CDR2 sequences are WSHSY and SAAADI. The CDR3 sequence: CASSEGETQYF. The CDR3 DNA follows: TGCGCCAGCAGTGAAGGAGAGACCCAGTACTTC.

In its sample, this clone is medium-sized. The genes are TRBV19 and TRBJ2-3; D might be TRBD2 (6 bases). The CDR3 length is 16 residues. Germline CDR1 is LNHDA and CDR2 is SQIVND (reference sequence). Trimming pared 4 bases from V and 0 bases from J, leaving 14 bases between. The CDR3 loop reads CASSRALASSTDTQYF. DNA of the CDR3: TGTGCCAGTAGTAGGGCCCTAGCGTCAAGCACAGATACGCAGTATTTT.

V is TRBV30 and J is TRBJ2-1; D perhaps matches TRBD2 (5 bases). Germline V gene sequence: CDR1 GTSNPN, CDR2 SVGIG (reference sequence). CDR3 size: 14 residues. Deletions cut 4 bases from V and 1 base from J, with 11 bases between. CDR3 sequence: CAWKRPGSYNEQFF. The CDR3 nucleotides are TGTGCCTGGAAGCGGCCCGGGTCCTACAATGAGCAGTTCTTC. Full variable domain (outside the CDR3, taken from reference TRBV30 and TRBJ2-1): SQTIHQWPATLVQPVGSPLSLECTVEGTSNPNLYWYRQAAGRGLQLLFYSVGIGQISSEVPQNLSASRPQDRQFILSSKKLLLSDSGFYLCAWKRPGSYNEQFFGPGTRLTVL.

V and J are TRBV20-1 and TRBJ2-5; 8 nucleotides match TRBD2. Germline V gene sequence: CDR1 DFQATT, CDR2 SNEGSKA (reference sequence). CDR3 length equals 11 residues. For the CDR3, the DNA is TGCAGAGCGGGAGATTCGGAGACCCAGTACTTC. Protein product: CRAGDSETQYF.

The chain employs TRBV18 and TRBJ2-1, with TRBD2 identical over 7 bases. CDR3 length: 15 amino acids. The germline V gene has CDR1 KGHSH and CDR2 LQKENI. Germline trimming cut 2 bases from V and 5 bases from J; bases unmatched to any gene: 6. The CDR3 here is CASSPSYLADNEQFF. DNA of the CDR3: TGTGCCAGCTCACCAAGTTACCTAGCGGACAATGAGCAGTTCTTC.